This T cell receptor (beta chain) was identified during a study of PD-1 blockade in classical Hodgkin lymphoma. Method: immunoSEQ multiplex PCR; TCRdb's copy keeps in-frame clones and lacks some. This sample has about 50,000 clones, with roughly 73% found just once. Trimming pared 6 bases from V and 3 bases from J, leaving 12 bases between. Germline values: CDR1 SNHLY, CDR2 FYNNEI. The CDR3 covers 14 residues. Every one of the patients relapsed after autologous stem cell transplantation (brentuximab vedotin exposure was variable). The V call is TRBV2, the J call TRBJ1-3; D remains unclear. Here the sequenced sample was peripheral blood mononuclear cells (PBMCs), taken before the second cycle of nivolumab. The clonotype comes from a human donor with classical Hodgkin lymphoma. This CDR3 reads CASRYSGGGNTIYF. CDR3 coding DNA: TGTGCCAGCAGGTATTCGGGAGGTGGAAACACCATATATTTT.